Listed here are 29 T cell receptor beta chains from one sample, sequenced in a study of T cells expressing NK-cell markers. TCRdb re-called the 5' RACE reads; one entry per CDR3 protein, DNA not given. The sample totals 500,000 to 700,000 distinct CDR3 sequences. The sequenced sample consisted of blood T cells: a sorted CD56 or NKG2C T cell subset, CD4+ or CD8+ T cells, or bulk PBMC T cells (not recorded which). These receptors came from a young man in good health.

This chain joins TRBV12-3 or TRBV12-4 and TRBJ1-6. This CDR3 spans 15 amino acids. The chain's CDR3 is CASSPIADHNSPLHF.

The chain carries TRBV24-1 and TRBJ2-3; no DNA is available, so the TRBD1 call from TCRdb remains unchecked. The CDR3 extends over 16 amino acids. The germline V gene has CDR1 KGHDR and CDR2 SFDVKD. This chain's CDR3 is CATSDFLRGRGDTQYF.

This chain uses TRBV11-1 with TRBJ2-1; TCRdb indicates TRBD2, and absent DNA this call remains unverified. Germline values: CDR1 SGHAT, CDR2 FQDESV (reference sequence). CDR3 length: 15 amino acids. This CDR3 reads CASSLVEGLVYEQFF.

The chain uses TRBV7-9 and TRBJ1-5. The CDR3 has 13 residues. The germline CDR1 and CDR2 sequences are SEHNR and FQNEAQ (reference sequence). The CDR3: CASSLTEYQPQHF.

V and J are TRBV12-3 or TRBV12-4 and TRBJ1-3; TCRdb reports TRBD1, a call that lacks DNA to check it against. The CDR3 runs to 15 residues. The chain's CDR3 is CASSRQGLTGNTIYF.

CDR3 sequence reads: CASSELTSGSRNEQFF. V is TRBV25-1 and J is TRBJ2-1; the TCRdb D gene call, TRBD2, has no DNA to confirm it. CDR3 length: 16 residues. Germline CDR1 MGHDK, CDR2 SYGVNS.

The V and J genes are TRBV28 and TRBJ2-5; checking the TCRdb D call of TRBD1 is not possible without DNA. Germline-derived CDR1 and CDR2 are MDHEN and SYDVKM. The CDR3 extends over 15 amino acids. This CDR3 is CASSSPWTGQETQYF. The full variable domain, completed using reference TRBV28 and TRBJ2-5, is DVKVTQSSRYLVKRTGEKVFLECVQDMDHENMFWYRQDPGLGLRLIYFSYDVKMKEKGDIPEGYSVSREKKERFSLILESASTNQTSMYLCASSSPWTGQETQYFGPGTRLLVL.

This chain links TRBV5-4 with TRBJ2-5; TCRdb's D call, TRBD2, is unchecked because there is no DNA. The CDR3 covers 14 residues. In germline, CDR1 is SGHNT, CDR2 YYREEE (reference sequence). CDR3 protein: CASSLTGTMGTQYF.

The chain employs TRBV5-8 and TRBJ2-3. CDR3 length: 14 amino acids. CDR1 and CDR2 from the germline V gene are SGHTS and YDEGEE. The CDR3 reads CASSRGGEADTQYF.

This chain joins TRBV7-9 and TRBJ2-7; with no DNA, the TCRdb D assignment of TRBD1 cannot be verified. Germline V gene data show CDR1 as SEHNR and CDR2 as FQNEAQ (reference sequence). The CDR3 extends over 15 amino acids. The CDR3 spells CASSSRRTAPYEQYF.

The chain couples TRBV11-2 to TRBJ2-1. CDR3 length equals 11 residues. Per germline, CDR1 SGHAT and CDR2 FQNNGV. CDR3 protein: CASSSDREQFF. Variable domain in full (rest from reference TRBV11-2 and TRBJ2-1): EAGVAQSPRYKIIEKRQSVAFWCNPISGHATLYWYQQILGQGPKLLIQFQNNGVVDDSQLPKDRFSAERLKGVDSTLKIQPAKLEDSAVYLCASSSDREQFFGPGTRLTVL.

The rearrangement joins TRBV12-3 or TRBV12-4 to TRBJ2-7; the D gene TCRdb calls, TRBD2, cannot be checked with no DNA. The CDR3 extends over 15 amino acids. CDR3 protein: CASSLRALAGYEQYF.

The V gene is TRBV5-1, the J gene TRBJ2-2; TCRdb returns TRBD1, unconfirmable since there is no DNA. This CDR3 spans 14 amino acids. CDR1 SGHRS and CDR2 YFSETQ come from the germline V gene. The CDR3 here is CASSRDRVTGELFF.

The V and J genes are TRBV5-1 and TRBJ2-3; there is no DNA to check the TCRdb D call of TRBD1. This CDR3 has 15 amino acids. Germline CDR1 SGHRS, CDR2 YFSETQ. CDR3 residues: CASSNRQAPADTQYF.

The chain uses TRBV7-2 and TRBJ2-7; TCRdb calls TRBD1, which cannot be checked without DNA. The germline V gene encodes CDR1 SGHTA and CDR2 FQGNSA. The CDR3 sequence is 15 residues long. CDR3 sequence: CASSLGGQNSYEQYF.

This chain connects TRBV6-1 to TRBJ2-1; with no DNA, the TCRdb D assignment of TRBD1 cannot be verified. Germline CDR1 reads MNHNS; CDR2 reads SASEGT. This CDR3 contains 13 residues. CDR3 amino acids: CATNPLDSNEQFF.

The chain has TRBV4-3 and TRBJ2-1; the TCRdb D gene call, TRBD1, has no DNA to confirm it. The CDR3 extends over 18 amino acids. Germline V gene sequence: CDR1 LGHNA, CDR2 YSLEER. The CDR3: CASSLRGQGWGEYNEQFF.

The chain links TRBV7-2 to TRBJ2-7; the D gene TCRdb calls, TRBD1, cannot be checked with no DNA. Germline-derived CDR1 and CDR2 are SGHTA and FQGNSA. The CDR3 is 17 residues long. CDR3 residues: CASSLHPTGQGLSEQYF.

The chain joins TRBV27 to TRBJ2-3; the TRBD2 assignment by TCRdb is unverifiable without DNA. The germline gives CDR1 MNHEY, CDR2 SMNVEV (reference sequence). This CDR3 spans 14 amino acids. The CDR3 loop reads CASSLLAGSDTQYF.

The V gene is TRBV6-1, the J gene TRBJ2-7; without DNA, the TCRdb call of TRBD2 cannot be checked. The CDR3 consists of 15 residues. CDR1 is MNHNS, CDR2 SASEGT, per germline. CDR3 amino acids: CASSTPSGIFVEQYF.

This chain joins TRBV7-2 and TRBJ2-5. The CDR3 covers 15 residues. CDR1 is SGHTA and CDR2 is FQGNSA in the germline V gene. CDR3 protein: CASSLTTDLGETQYF.

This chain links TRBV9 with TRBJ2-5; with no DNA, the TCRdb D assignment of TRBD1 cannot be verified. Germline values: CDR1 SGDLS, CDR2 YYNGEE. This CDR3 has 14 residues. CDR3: CASSVGTERETQYF.

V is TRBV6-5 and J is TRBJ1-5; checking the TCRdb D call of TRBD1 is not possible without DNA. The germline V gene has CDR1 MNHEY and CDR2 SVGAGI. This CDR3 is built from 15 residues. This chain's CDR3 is CASSSTGTGGRPQHF.

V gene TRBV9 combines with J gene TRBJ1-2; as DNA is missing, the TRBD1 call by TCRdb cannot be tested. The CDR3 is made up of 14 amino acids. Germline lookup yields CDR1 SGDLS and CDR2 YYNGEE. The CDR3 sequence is CASSPGQGLFGYTF.

The CDR3 sequence: CASTSGGVGQEQFF. The V gene is TRBV12-3 or TRBV12-4, the J gene TRBJ2-1; TCRdb calls TRBD1, which cannot be checked without DNA. This CDR3 is 14 amino acids long.

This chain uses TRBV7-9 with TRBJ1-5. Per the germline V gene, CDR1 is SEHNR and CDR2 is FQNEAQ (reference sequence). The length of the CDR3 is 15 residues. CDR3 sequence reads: CASSLGGPLNQPQHF.

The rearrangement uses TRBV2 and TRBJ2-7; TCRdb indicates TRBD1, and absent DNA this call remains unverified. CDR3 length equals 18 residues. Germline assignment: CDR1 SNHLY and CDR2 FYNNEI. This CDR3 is CASSEALQRGLKTYEQYF. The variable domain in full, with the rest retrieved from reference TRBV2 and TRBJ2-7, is EPEVTQTPSHQVTQMGQEVILRCVPISNHLYFYWYRQILGQKVEFLVSFYNNEISEKSEIFDDQFSVERPDGSNFTLKIRSTKLEDSAMYFCASSEALQRGLKTYEQYFGPGTRLTVT.

The CDR3: CASEGNGETQYF. The rearrangement joins TRBV2 to TRBJ2-5; TCRdb selects TRBD2, and the lack of DNA leaves this call unchecked. This CDR3 spans 12 amino acids. Germline CDR1 SNHLY, CDR2 FYNNEI.

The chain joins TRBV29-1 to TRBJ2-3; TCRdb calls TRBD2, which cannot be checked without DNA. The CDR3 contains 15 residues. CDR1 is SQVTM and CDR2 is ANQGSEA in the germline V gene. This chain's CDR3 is CSASRTSGRDDTQYF.